The 10 T cell receptor beta chains below were found in one sample sequenced in a study of blood T cell repertoires in COVID-19. Assay: immunoSEQ multiplex PCR; the TCRdb copy retains only in-frame clones and omits some. The table shows 200,000 to 250,000 clones, with around 88% occurring only once. The sequenced sample consisted of peripheral blood. The origin of the receptors is a woman aged 25-40 years with COVID-19, enrolled during active disease.

The chain couples TRBV19 to TRBJ2-2, with 10 bases fitting TRBD2. Losses at the gene ends were 3 bases for V and 5 bases for J; bases not matched to a gene: 12. In germline, CDR1 is LNHDA, CDR2 SQIVND (reference sequence). The CDR3 loop spans 18 amino acids. In DNA, the CDR3 is TGTGCCAGTAGTATTCCTAGCGGGAGTCAGTTGGGAACCGGGGAGCTGTTTTTT. This translates into CASSIPSGSQLGTGELFF.

As concerns this clone: An end of the junction differs from the germline gene, which may be a read error. The V and J genes are TRBV7-7 and TRBJ2-3, with 14 bases aligning to TRBD2. Per the germline V gene, CDR1 is SSHAT and CDR2 is FNYEAQ (reference sequence). This CDR3 is built from 15 residues. The CDR3 region has the DNA TGTGCTAGCAGCTGGGGACTAGCGGGAGAGGATACGCAGTATTTT. This gives the protein CASSWGLAGEDTQYF.

This clone was counted once. This rearrangement joins TRBV27 to TRBJ2-7, with 15 bases identical to TRBD2. This CDR3 is 18 amino acids long. Germline V gene data show CDR1 as MNHEY and CDR2 as SMNVEV (reference sequence). The V and J ends lost 5 bases and 0 bases, in that order; junction bases with no gene match: 8. CDR3 loop: CASSPWTSGGGSSYEQYF. The CDR3 coding sequence is TGTGCCAGCAGTCCCTGGACTAGCGGGGGGGGAAGCTCCTACGAGCAGTACTTC.

The V and J genes are TRBV11-2 and TRBJ2-3, with D unclear. Germline lookup yields CDR1 SGHAT and CDR2 FQNNGV. This CDR3 is built from 18 residues. The V end was cut by 0 bases, the J end by 0 bases, with 16 bases between. The CDR3 nucleotides read TGTGCCAGCAGCTTAGATACCCGGGTGGCCGGGAGCACAGATACGCAGTATTTT. Protein sequence: CASSLDTRVAGSTDTQYF.

This chain connects TRBV5-6 to TRBJ2-1, with 9 bases lining up with TRBD1. CDR1 SGHDT and CDR2 YYEEEE come from the germline V gene. CDR3 size: 14 residues. Trimming at V came to 0 bases and at J to 6 bases, leaving 1 base not matched to a gene. The CDR3 DNA reads TGTGCCAGCAGCTTGGGGACAGGGGTCAATGAGCAGTTCTTC. Encoded protein: CASSLGTGVNEQFF.

The CDR3 sequence is CASSSATGTGTGELFF. CDR3 coding DNA: TGTGCCAGCAGCTCAGCTACCGGGACAGGGACCGGGGAGCTGTTTTTT. The chain recombines TRBV11-3 with TRBJ2-2, with 9 bases aligning to TRBD1. There are 16 residues in the CDR3. Per germline, CDR1 SGHNT and CDR2 YENEEA. After removal of 4 bases from V and 5 bases from J, the junction contained 8 bases not matched to a gene.

The rearrangement joins TRBV15 to TRBJ1-2; D may be TRBD1 (5 bases). Germline CDR1 reads LNHNV; CDR2 reads YYDKDF (reference sequence). The ends were cut back, 1 base at V and 4 bases at J, with 7 bases in the middle. The CDR3 has 13 amino acids. The CDR3 coding sequence is TGTGCCACCAGCAGAGGGGGCGGCTATGGCTACACCTTC. Amino acids: CATSRGGGYGYTF. The full variable domain, completed using reference TRBV15 and TRBJ1-2, is DAMVIQNPRYQVTQFGKPVTLSCSQTLNHNVMYWYQQKSSQAPKLLFHYYDKDFNNEADTPDNFQSRRPNTSFCFLDIRSPGLGDTAMYLCATSRGGGYGYTFGSGTRLTVV.

The chain has TRBV7-9 and TRBJ1-3; no firm D call. Trimming pared 3 bases from V and 0 bases from J, leaving 9 bases between. Germline V gene data show CDR1 as SEHNR and CDR2 as FQNEAQ (reference sequence). This CDR3 is built from 15 residues. CDR3 protein: CASSFSGFSGNTIYF. CDR3 DNA sequence: TGTGCCAGCAGCTTTTCGGGGTTCTCTGGAAACACCATATATTTT. Together with reference TRBV7-9 and TRBJ1-3, the CDR3 gives the full variable domain: DTGVSQNPRHKITKRGQNVTFRCDPISEHNRLYWYRQTLGQGPEFLTYFQNEAQLEKSRLLSDRFSAERPKGSFSTLEIQRTEQGDSAMYLCASSFSGFSGNTIYFGEGSWLTVV.

This chain joins TRBV12-3 or TRBV12-4 and TRBJ1-2; TRBD1 is a possible D gene (6 bases). The CDR3 runs to 12 residues. Trimming took off 5 bases at V and 8 bases at J, with 12 bases between the two ends. The CDR3: CASSTGSGGYTF. The CDR3 nucleotides are TGTGCCAGCAGTACAGGGAGTGGGGGCTACACCTTC.

CDR3 nucleotide sequence: TGCGCCAGCAGCTTGGACAGGGGCGAGCAGTACTTC. This sequence encodes CASSLDRGEQYF. The chain combines TRBV5-1 with TRBJ2-7; 7 bases align to TRBD1. The CDR3 has 12 amino acids. V was clipped by 0 bases and J by 6 bases; unmatched bases: 0. Germline CDR1 and CDR2: SGHRS and YFSETQ.